This T cell receptor beta chain was captured by sequencing in a study of T cell responses to AZD1222 COVID-19 vaccine. General observations from the study: Donors were chiefly white British, with a greater number of females, and clonal diversity was perhaps underestimated.

Produced via immunoSEQ multiplex PCR; TCRdb's table is partial and in-frame only. The sample carries about 120,000 clones, around 90% recorded once. With respect to this clone: As yet, its antigen is unknown.

V was shortened by 3 bases and J by 2 bases, with 10 bases between the two germline ends. There are 15 residues in the CDR3. CDR1 is MNHNS and CDR2 is SASEGT in the germline V gene. The specimen comprised peripheral blood, sampled 28 days after the second AZD1222 dose. This TCR derives from an adult who received the AZD1222 COVID-19 vaccine. The V and J genes are TRBV6-1 and TRBJ1-4; D is undetermined. The CDR3 reads CASSDHHTTNEKLFF. The CDR3 DNA reads TGTGCCAGCAGTGACCACCATACTACTAATGAAAAACTGTTTTTT.